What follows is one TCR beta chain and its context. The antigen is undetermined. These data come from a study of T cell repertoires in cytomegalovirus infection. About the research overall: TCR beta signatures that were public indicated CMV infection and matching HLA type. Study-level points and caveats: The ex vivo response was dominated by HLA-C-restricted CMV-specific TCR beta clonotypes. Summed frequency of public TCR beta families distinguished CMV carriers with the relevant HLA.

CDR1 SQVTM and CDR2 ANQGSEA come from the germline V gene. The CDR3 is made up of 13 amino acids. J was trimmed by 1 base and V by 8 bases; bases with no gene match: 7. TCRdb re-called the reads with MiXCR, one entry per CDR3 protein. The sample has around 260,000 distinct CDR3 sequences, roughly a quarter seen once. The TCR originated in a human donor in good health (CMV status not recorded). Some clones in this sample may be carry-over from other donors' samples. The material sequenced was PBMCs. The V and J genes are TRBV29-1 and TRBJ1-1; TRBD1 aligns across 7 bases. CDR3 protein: CSSAQGSNTEAFF. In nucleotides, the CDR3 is TGCAGCTCGGCACAGGGGTCGAACACTGAAGCTTTCTTT.